The entry below gives a single T cell receptor beta chain sequence along with its context. This clone was seen a few times. Its antigen is currently not known. No qualities accompany the bases; no much larger clone lies one base away. Each donor gave one peripheral blood draw, averaging approximately 120 mL, which was collected into heparinised tubes. Using a panel that included CD45RO, CCR7, CD25, CD127, CD95 and CD27, naive, central memory, regulatory and stem cell-like memory CD4+ T cells were sorted on a BD FACSAria II. Every sorted population had a purity above 95%. Right away, PBMCs were isolated by Lymphoprep density gradient centrifugation and were stained directly, with no culture step. So that batch effects would be minimized, each experiment stained and sorted samples in pairs, pairing one healthy donor with one patient. These data come from a study of beta chain features in type 1 diabetes (dated by TCRdb to the late 2010s). Study-wide context: Mean age, gender distribution, total cell number and subset yield were not different between patients and healthy donors. A total of 90 million to 120 million sorted cells were examined across all samples, and a strong correlation was observed between cell number per subset and RNA yield. In the study, recently diagnosed type 1 diabetes patients and matched healthy donors were compared on the TCRB repertoires of their sorted circulating CD4+ T cell subsets. Whereas all 30 or so donors provided naive and central memory subsets, regulatory and stem cell-like memory subsets were isolated from just 8 patients and roughly eight healthy donors. Paper-wide results and their limitations: HLA sub-analyses involved small numbers of individuals, so any influence of HLA type on TCRB rearrangement remained unresolved. A moderate but significant shortening of TCRB CDR3 length was observed in type 1 diabetes patients in all four CD4+ subsets. PCR might favor shorter templates, but patient and control samples were amplified and corrected together, so any skew would affect both groups equally. Fewer insertions and more nucleotide deletions at VDJ recombination sites were observed in patients with type 1 diabetes, implying thymic rearrangement abnormalities. Naive, central memory and regulatory TCRB repertoires appeared more similar among patients than among healthy donors. Because cDNA was sequenced instead of genomic DNA, highly expressing activated cells could be over-represented, though the groups showed no difference in activation or CD3 levels.

The entire isolated RNA was reverse transcribed using the High Capacity cDNA Reverse Transcription Kit, and thus expressed TCRB transcripts were sequenced. Naive, central memory and regulatory T cell samples underwent deep immunoSEQ sequencing, averaging around 4 million total reads per sample. After sorted cells were lysed in RLT buffer, RNA was extracted with DNase-treated RNeasy Micro or Mini kits, with the choice depending on cell number. Each cell subset was processed on its own to prevent cross-contamination, while patient and healthy donor samples were processed together. Using the immunoSEQ multiplex PCR, TCRB sequences were amplified from cDNA into 87-bp fragments spanning the CDR3 region. The amplicons were sequenced using the Illumina HiSeq platform. On the authors' methods: PCR bias was corrected computationally using synthetic template baselines, and reads within Hamming distance 2 were collapsed, with unmergeable singletons discarded. Reads were aligned against IMGT so that V, D and J genes, CDR3 length and insertions or deletions at six rearrangement sites could be assigned. Within each subset, clonotype counts were normalized to sorted cell number, and only after that were true diversity and Gini coefficients computed with the tcR R package. The overlap coefficient, calculated on TCRB nucleotide sequences, was used to quantify repertoire sharing. Out-of-frame TCRB sequences from naive cells were analyzed as a proxy for the pre-selection repertoire. TCRdb mirrors the immuneACCESS table, restricted to in-frame sequences. Some clones are absent from its copies; in checked studies, under half trace to an unresolved V gene, and the reason for the others is unknown. V and J calls and clone size are copied from that table; D and trimming were computed from the DNA. The table for this sample lists about 660,000 clones; more than 13% of them were counted only once. Jointly, the top ten make up approximately 0.039% of the sample.

The CDR3 covers 14 residues, taking in both the cysteine and the phenylalanine. The DNA shown is the 42-base CDR3, in frame from base 1. V loses 8 bases of germline sequence and J loses 6 bases, and the interval between the two ends is 16 bases. CDR1 is given as LNHDA and CDR2 as SQIVND, both from the germline V gene (reference sequence). The TCR was taken from a man between 18 and 29 years old with type 1 diabetes. The V and J segments used are TRBV19 and TRBJ1-4; the D region possibly corresponds to TRBD1 (5 bases align). The sequenced material came from naive CD4+ T cells from blood. The sample's cell subset or site label is to be understood as: true naive CD4+ T cells. CDR3 sequence: CASGSGTAYEKLFF. Here is the DNA: TGTGCCAGTGGCTCAGGGACGGCGTATGAAAAACTGTTTTTT. The variable domain in full, with residues beyond the CDR3 obtained from the reference TRBV19 and TRBJ1-4 genes, is DGGITQSPKYLFRKEGQNVTLSCEQNLNHDAMYWYRQDPGQGLRLIYYSQIVNDFQKGDIAEGYSVSREKKESFPLTVTSAQKNPTAFYLCASGSGTAYEKLFFGSGTQLSVL.